The rows below give T cell receptor beta chains drawn from one sample of a study of OX40 agonist ivuxolimab in advanced cancers. The data were produced by immunoSEQ multiplex PCR, yet TCRdb's version contains in-frame clones alone and is incomplete. In the table there are 70,000 to 75,000 clones, 86% of which are singletons. Sequencing was performed on CD4+ or CD8+ T cells sorted from blood, taken in a trial of the OX40 agonist ivuxolimab. The source of these receptors is an adult with an advanced solid tumor such as melanoma, head and neck, liver or kidney cancer. CDR3s include the opening cysteine and the closing phenylalanine or tryptophan. The order of the fields is V gene, J gene, CDR3 length, CDR3 protein.

v_call: TRBV28; j_call: TRBJ2-7; cdr3_length: 15; cdr3_aa: CASSASDRTSYEQYF
v_call: TRBV7-3; j_call: TRBJ2-6; cdr3_length: 16; cdr3_aa: CASSSQPRAGANVLTF
v_call: TRBV10-3; j_call: TRBJ1-2; cdr3_length: 16; cdr3_aa: CAISEAGQGANYGYTF
v_call: TRBV2; j_call: TRBJ2-5; cdr3_length: 15; cdr3_aa: CASSVLAGSKETQYF
v_call: TRBV7-9; j_call: TRBJ1-1; cdr3_length: 15; cdr3_aa: CASSLGKGRDTEAFF
v_call: TRBV25-1; j_call: TRBJ2-7; cdr3_length: 17; cdr3_aa: CAGSESGLGTGKDEQYF
v_call: TRBV7-9; j_call: TRBJ1-2; cdr3_length: 12; cdr3_aa: CASVKQGAGYTF
v_call: TRBV7-6; j_call: TRBJ1-1; cdr3_length: 13; cdr3_aa: CASSLTGDTEAFF
v_call: TRBV5-1; j_call: TRBJ1-1; cdr3_length: 14; cdr3_aa: CASSLTEMNTEAFF
v_call: TRBV28; j_call: TRBJ2-1; cdr3_length: 18; cdr3_aa: CASSSGGLAGVIYNEQFF
v_call: TRBV11-3; j_call: TRBJ2-1; cdr3_length: 12; cdr3_aa: CASSPTGEGLFF
v_call: TRBV27; j_call: TRBJ2-3; cdr3_length: 17; cdr3_aa: CASKLRPWVTSTDTQYF
v_call: TRBV9; j_call: TRBJ2-3; cdr3_length: 18; cdr3_aa: CASSVDGLAGGNADTQYF
v_call: TRBV28; j_call: TRBJ2-7; cdr3_length: 16; cdr3_aa: CASRSSGLIISYEQYF
v_call: TRBV6-1; j_call: TRBJ1-5; cdr3_length: 12; cdr3_aa: CASRLSTQPQHF
v_call: TRBV28; j_call: TRBJ2-5; cdr3_length: 16; cdr3_aa: CASSESTGTLRETQYF
v_call: TRBV28; j_call: TRBJ1-2; cdr3_length: 15; cdr3_aa: CASSYPDRANYGYTF